Here is one TCR beta chain with its context. Its cognate antigen has yet to be identified. Base qualities are missing; no much larger clone stands one base away. The sample originates from a study of response to subunit inactivated influenza vaccine (dated by TCRdb to 2016 to 2019). For the study in its entirety: Deep quantitative T cell receptor repertoire profiling was used in the study to track responses to a trivalent subunit inactivated influenza vaccine.

The library was produced with RT-PCR. The run used an Illumina HiSeq 2500. TCRdb passed the public sequencing reads through fastp at Q25 and MiXCR, retaining productive beta sequences. Identical CDR3 protein sequences are pooled into one entry, listed with their most common genes and DNA. This sample comprises over 750,000 distinct CDR3 sequences, about 20% of them detected only once. Of the sample, more than 8.5% falls within the top ten clones. What the work shows at the level of the full study, not this receptor alone: The authors suggested that each seasonal influenza vaccination may recruit only a limited number of new T cells.

V is shortened by 2 bases, J by 7 bases, and the region joining them spans 8 bases. CDR1 is given as SGHTA and CDR2 as FQGNSA, both from the germline V gene. The CDR3 has 13 amino acids, counting the end cysteine and phenylalanine. Only the CDR3 part of the read is kept: 39 bases, read in frame from the first base. This TCR came from a man aged 50 to 59 who received an inactivated influenza vaccine. Donor details come from another sample of the same person, matched by shared clones. Source: PBMCs from blood, taken roughly 5 days after vaccination. The chain joins TRBV7-2 to TRBJ2-2, with the D segment identity uncertain. The sequence in DNA is TGTGCCAGCAGCTTATACATGAACGGGGAGCTGTTTTTT. It translates as CASSLYMNGELFF.